Sequencing of this TCR beta chain was carried out in a study of OX40 agonist ivuxolimab in advanced cancers. Regarding the research as a whole: The costimulatory receptor OX40 (CD134) was targeted by ivuxolimab, a fully human IgG2 agonistic monoclonal antibody. Intravenous ivuxolimab was administered to patients every 2 weeks at six dose levels: 0.01, 0.1, 0.3, 1.5, 3 and 10 mg/kg. Among the approximately 50 dose-escalation patients, 19 had hepatocellular carcinoma, about 15 melanoma, 9 renal cell carcinoma and 9 head and neck cancer. A male proportion of 82.7% and a mean age of roughly 55 years, ranging from about 23 to 90, were recorded for the dose-escalation cohort. Patients were allowed to have had prior anti-PD-1, anti-PD-L1 or anti-CTLA-4 therapy, and around 43% of the dose-escalation patients had been treated with checkpoint inhibitors. Partial responses were achieved by three dose-escalation patients, of whom one had hepatocellular carcinoma and two had cutaneous melanoma. The purpose of peripheral TCRbeta sequencing was to test whether ivuxolimab changed TCR sequence diversity and led to clonal T-cell expansion. The paper covers the monotherapy dose-escalation part of the phase I ivuxolimab trial, which included N ≈ 50 patients. Paper-wide results and their limitations: On average, CD8+ T cells showed more expanded clones than CD4+ T cells after ivuxolimab. Clonal expansion of both CD4+ and CD8+ blood T cells was observed from baseline to week 6 at doses 0.1 to 3.0 mg/kg. In the 0.1-3.0 mg/kg groups, partial responders had among the lowest normalized peripheral clonal expansion, particularly in CD8+ T cells. Low levels of normalized T-cell clonal expansion were also seen in some nonresponding patients. The antigen specificity of the peripheral T cells that underwent clonal expansion was not determined.

Patients with autoimmune disease history or receiving systemic immunosuppression were excluded from the trial. Peripheral blood for TCR sequencing was drawn from every dose cohort at baseline, at cycle 4 day 1 and at cycle 7 day 1. The samples were taken from a phase I, first-in-human, multicenter, open-label dose-escalation trial of ivuxolimab. Adults with locally advanced or metastatic melanoma, renal cell carcinoma, hepatocellular carcinoma or head and neck squamous cell carcinoma were enrolled in the trial. Before TCR sequencing, CD4+ and CD8+ T cells were separately sorted from peripheral blood. Genomic DNA was isolated from the sorted cells so that the TCRbeta CDR3 region could be sequenced. The immunoSEQ Assay was used for sequencing of TCRbeta CDR3 regions. The immuneACCESS repertoire file appears here via TCRdb, limited to in-frame rearrangements. These files lack a portion of the clones; in checked studies, under half of the deficit traces to unresolved V genes, and the cause of the others is not known. This sample holds 70,000 to 95,000 clones; 84% were observed only once. Together, the top ten hold about 1.7% of the sample.

With respect to this clone: Its antigen is currently not known. Per-base qualities were not stored, and no clone one base away is much larger.

Ends trimmed: V by 4 bases, J by 1 base; bases unmatched to a gene: 9. Sequences MDHEN (CDR1) and SYDVKM (CDR2) are obtained from the germline V gene. Its CDR3 holds 18 amino acids, cysteine through phenylalanine. The CDR3 DNA has 54 bases and is translated from base 1. This clonotype was sampled from an adult with an advanced solid tumor such as melanoma, head and neck, liver or kidney cancer. Sequencing was performed on CD4+ or CD8+ T cells sorted from blood, taken in a trial of the OX40 agonist ivuxolimab. The chain couples TRBV28 to TRBJ1-5; the central 11 bases match TRBD1. The CDR3 amino acid sequence is: CASSSLDRGRISNQPQHF. The sequenced DNA is TGTGCCAGCAGTTCCTTGGACAGGGGGCGAATAAGCAATCAGCCCCAGCATTTT. Reference TRBV28 and TRBJ1-5 proteins supply the regions before and after the CDR3; the full variable domain is: DVKVTQSSRYLVKRTGEKVFLECVQDMDHENMFWYRQDPGLGLRLIYFSYDVKMKEKGDIPEGYSVSREKKERFSLILESASTNQTSMYLCASSSLDRGRISNQPQHFGDGTRLSIL.